The 24 T cell receptor beta chains given below trace back to one sample, sequenced in a study of blood T cells in healthy people across ages. The authors ran a second PCR of 7 to 11 cycles using a sample-barcoded 5' primer and a J-beta primer mix. TCRdb reprocessed the 5' RACE reads via MiXCR and lists one record per CDR3 protein. The table has roughly 730,000 distinct CDR3 sequences, around 50% seen once; the top ten hold more than 25%. The sample consisted of blood. These receptors were collected from a man aged 40-55 years in good health.

The CDR3 loop is CASSTGTRGTDTQYF. Here the CDR3 DNA reads TGTGCCAGCAGCACCGGGACTAGAGGCACAGATACGCAGTATTTT. The chain carries TRBV12-3 or TRBV12-4 and TRBJ2-3; 8 bases line up with TRBD2. The J segment lost 1 base and the V segment lost 6 bases, leaving 6 bases of the junction unmatched. The CDR3 is made up of 15 amino acids.

The chain combines TRBV7-2 with TRBJ2-1; maybe TRBD2 (7 bases). Germline lookup yields CDR1 SGHTA and CDR2 FQGNSA. V gave up 4 bases and J gave up 3 bases, with 19 bases separating them. This CDR3 region has 17 residues. CDR3 amino acids: CASSSSWGGLIYNEQFF. DNA of the CDR3: TGTGCCAGCAGCTCGAGTTGGGGGGGCTTAATCTACAATGAGCAGTTCTTC.

This chain joins TRBV27 and TRBJ1-5; 10 bases map to TRBD1. The germline CDR1 and CDR2 sequences are MNHEY and SMNVEV (reference sequence). The CDR3 has 15 amino acids. V lost 5 bases, J lost 7 bases, and 8 bases stayed unmatched. The CDR3 sequence: CASSTYGTGDQPQHF. DNA of the CDR3: TGTGCCAGCAGTACCTACGGGACAGGGGACCAGCCCCAGCATTTT.

The V gene is TRBV9, the J gene TRBJ2-3; 9 bases map to TRBD2. CDR3 length equals 15 residues. CDR1 SGDLS and CDR2 YYNGEE come from the germline V gene. V shed 1 base and J 1 base; nucleotides not matched to a gene: 1. CDR3 sequence reads: CASSVRLAGTDTQYF. DNA of the CDR3: TGTGCCAGCAGCGTAAGACTAGCGGGCACAGATACGCAGTATTTT.

The count of this clonotype is one. The chain carries TRBV12-3 or TRBV12-4 and TRBJ2-1; D is unresolved. V dropped 5 bases and J dropped 0 bases, with 11 bases sitting between them. CDR3 length: 15 amino acids. DNA of the CDR3: TGTGCCAGCAGTAAATTCGAGAGCTCCTACAATGAGCAGTTCTTC. This encodes CASSKFESSYNEQFF.

This clonotype occurred a few times. The V and J genes are TRBV4-3 and TRBJ2-7; D possibly corresponds to TRBD2 (5 bases). V lost 0 bases, J lost 5 bases, and 17 bases lay in between. The V gene's germline CDR1 is LGHNA and CDR2 YSLEER. The CDR3 runs to 16 residues. CDR3 nucleotide sequence: TGCGCCAGCAGCCAAGATTTGAGCGGACCCTGGAACGAGCAGTACTTC. Amino acids: CASSQDLSGPWNEQYF.

This clonotype was counted ten times or more. The CDR3: CASRWLTNKLLNQPQHF. The CDR3 DNA reads TGTGCCAGCAGATGGCTAACCAATAAACTGCTAAATCAGCCCCAGCATTTT. V usage is TRBV27 and J usage is TRBJ1-5; D remains ambiguous. Germline V lookup: CDR1 MNHEY, CDR2 SMNVEV (reference sequence). The germline V and J ends were trimmed by 6 bases and 4 bases, with 22 bases remaining between them. This CDR3 contains 17 residues.

V is TRBV7-2 and J is TRBJ2-7, with D maybe TRBD1 (5 bases). CDR3 size: 18 residues. The germline V gene has CDR1 SGHTA and CDR2 FQGNSA. Between the trimmed V and J ends, which lost 1 base and 1 base, there was a span of 20 bases. The CDR3, as DNA: TGTGCCAGCAGCTTAGGTGGGGCCTCCAGGAGATTATCCTACGAGCAGTACTTC. As protein: CASSLGGASRRLSYEQYF.

The V call is TRBV24-1, the J call TRBJ2-3, with D possibly matching TRBD1 (6 bases). CDR1 and CDR2 from the germline V gene are KGHDR and SFDVKD. This CDR3 region has 18 residues. V dropped 1 base and J dropped 1 base, with 17 bases sitting between them. CDR3 sequence reads: CATSDFQGSFSGTDTQYF. The DNA of the CDR3 is TGTGCCACCAGTGATTTTCAGGGGAGTTTCTCTGGCACAGATACGCAGTATTTT.

Note on this clonotype: The CDR3 ends on some other residue instead of the conserved phenylalanine or tryptophan, so this is likely a read error. The rearrangement joins TRBV12-3 or TRBV12-4 to TRBJ2-5, with 7 bases lining up with TRBD2. This CDR3 spans 14 amino acids. Trimming removed 3 bases from V and 11 bases from J; junction bases left unmatched: 12. CDR3 DNA: TGTGCCAGCAGTTTCCTTGCGGGAGAGGACGGGCAGTACTCC. Protein sequence: CASSFLAGEDGQYS.

This clonotype was detected only a few times. The V call is TRBV7-2, the J call TRBJ2-7; D is unclear. Judging by the DNA end, TRBJ2-5 fits better; the J call may be wrong. This CDR3 is built from 15 residues. The germline gives CDR1 SGHTA, CDR2 FQGNSA. As DNA, the CDR3 is TGTGCCAGCAGCCCCCGTGTTCTTGGGGAAAAGACCCAGTACTTC. Translation: CASSPRVLGEKTQYF.

This clonotype was observed a few times. The V call is TRBV5-1, the J call TRBJ1-2; no reliable D call. The CDR3 has 14 residues. V was pared by 0 bases and J by 4 bases, with 10 bases between. CDR1 and CDR2 from the germline V gene are SGHRS and YFSETQ. CDR3 nucleotide sequence: TGCGCCAGCAGCTTGGGGGCGATGGGCTATGGCTACACCTTC. Its translation: CASSLGAMGYGYTF.

This clonotype appeared a few times. The V call is TRBV3-1, the J call TRBJ2-1; D is uncertain. Germline V gene sequence: CDR1 LGHDT, CDR2 YNNKEL (reference sequence). The CDR3 covers 12 residues. V lost 5 bases, J lost 9 bases, and 11 bases lay in between. This chain's CDR3 is CASSKETFEQFF. In DNA form, the CDR3 reads TGTGCCAGCAGCAAGGAGACGTTTGAGCAGTTCTTC.

The chain combines TRBV14 with TRBJ1-5, with a tentative D call TRBD1 (6 bases). The CDR3 is made up of 14 amino acids. Trimming shortened V by 7 bases and J by 7 bases, and 17 bases separated the two germline ends. Germline V CDR1 and CDR2: SGHDN, FVKESK. CDR3 in DNA: TGTGCCAGCATGGGGGCGTGTGGGTGGCAGCCCCAGCATTTT. Protein: CASMGACGWQPQHF.

This chain links TRBV20-1 with TRBJ2-7, with no clear D. Germline CDR1 DFQATT, CDR2 SNEGSKA (reference sequence). The V end was cut by 6 bases, the J end by 0 bases, with 12 bases between. The CDR3 runs 13 residues. This CDR3 reads CSAPIAGSYEQYF. In nucleotides, the CDR3 is TGCAGTGCCCCTATAGCAGGCTCCTACGAGCAGTACTTC.

This chain links TRBV28 with TRBJ2-5; no definite D call. Per germline, CDR1 MDHEN and CDR2 SYDVKM. This CDR3 comprises 13 residues. The germline V and J ends were trimmed by 6 bases and 5 bases, with 13 bases remaining between them. The CDR3 sequence is CASSPQPRETQYF. CDR3 DNA sequence: TGTGCCAGCAGCCCCCAACCACGGGAGACCCAGTACTTC. The variable domain in full, with the rest retrieved from reference TRBV28 and TRBJ2-5, is DVKVTQSSRYLVKRTGEKVFLECVQDMDHENMFWYRQDPGLGLRLIYFSYDVKMKEKGDIPEGYSVSREKKERFSLILESASTNQTSMYLCASSPQPRETQYFGPGTRLLVL.

This clonotype was counted a single time. This chain joins TRBV7-9 and TRBJ2-7; possible D gene TRBD1, 5 bases. This CDR3 comprises 13 residues. Per the germline V gene, CDR1 is SEHNR and CDR2 is FQNEAQ (reference sequence). Between the trimmed V and J ends, which lost 6 bases and 2 bases, there was a span of 11 bases. The CDR3 region has the DNA TGTGCCAGCAGTTTCGACAGCGCCTACGAGCAGTACTTC. Translated: CASSFDSAYEQYF.

Only a few counts were recorded for this clonotype. The chain employs TRBV18 and TRBJ1-2; possible D gene TRBD1, 5 bases. The germline V and J ends were trimmed by 2 bases and 11 bases, with 21 bases remaining between them. Germline V gene data show CDR1 as KGHSH and CDR2 as LQKENI. The CDR3 runs to 15 residues. As DNA, the CDR3 is TGTGCCAGCTCACCAGGCACGGGGACTAACCCGGTGTACACCTTC. Its translation: CASSPGTGTNPVYTF.

The chain is built from TRBV4-3 and TRBJ2-7, with 13 bases identical to TRBD2. The CDR3 runs to 16 residues. CDR1 LGHNA and CDR2 YSLEER come from the germline V gene. V lost 0 bases, J lost 4 bases, and 3 bases stayed unmatched. The CDR3 loop reads CASSQEATSGRYEQYF. For the CDR3, the DNA is TGCGCCAGCAGCCAAGAGGCGACTAGCGGGAGGTACGAGCAGTACTTC.

The chain uses TRBV5-6 and TRBJ2-5, with D unclear. The germline V and J ends were trimmed by 4 bases and 0 bases, with 13 bases remaining between them. Germline CDR1 and CDR2: SGHDT and YYEEEE. This CDR3 has 15 amino acids. The CDR3, as DNA: TGTGCCAGCAGCCACATACAAGCCTACCAAGAGACCCAGTACTTC. This sequence encodes CASSHIQAYQETQYF.

This chain joins TRBV6-2 or TRBV6-3 and TRBJ1-5; no firm D call. The V end was cut by 2 bases, the J end by 7 bases, with 18 bases between. Germline CDR1 MNHEY, CDR2 SVGEGT. The CDR3 runs to 16 residues. The CDR3 protein is CASSYSRGGLEQPQHF. CDR3 nucleotides: TGTGCCAGCAGTTACAGCCGGGGAGGGTTGGAACAGCCCCAGCATTTT.

This clonotype was counted only a few times. This chain uses TRBV29-1 with TRBJ2-7, with a weak D call TRBD1 (5 bases). Trimming took off 0 bases at V and 7 bases at J, with 13 bases between the two ends. The germline CDR1 and CDR2 sequences are SQVTM and ANQGSEA. The CDR3 runs 13 residues. The CDR3 nucleotides are TGCAGCGTTGAAGATCCTGACAGAAAGGAGCAGTACTTC. This codes for CSVEDPDRKEQYF.

This clonotype showed up just a few times. The chain employs TRBV27 and TRBJ1-2; possible D gene TRBD1, 5 bases. Germline V gives CDR1 MNHEY, CDR2 SMNVEV (reference sequence). Trimming left V 7 bases short and J 8 bases short, with 23 bases between. CDR3 length equals 15 residues. The CDR3 nucleotides read TGTGCCAGCATGAGTCTCTCGGGGGGTGTAGTCGGCTACACCTTC. Encoded protein: CASMSLSGGVVGYTF.

This clonotype has ten or more counts. This chain links TRBV7-9 with TRBJ2-5, with TRBD1 as a possible D gene (5 bases). The CDR3 runs 14 residues. Trimming removed 4 bases at V and 0 bases at J, with 9 bases between. From germline, CDR1 is SEHNR and CDR2 FQNEAQ (reference sequence). The CDR3 protein is CASSSPGNQETQYF. Here the CDR3 DNA reads TGTGCCAGCAGCTCCCCAGGGAACCAAGAGACCCAGTACTTC.